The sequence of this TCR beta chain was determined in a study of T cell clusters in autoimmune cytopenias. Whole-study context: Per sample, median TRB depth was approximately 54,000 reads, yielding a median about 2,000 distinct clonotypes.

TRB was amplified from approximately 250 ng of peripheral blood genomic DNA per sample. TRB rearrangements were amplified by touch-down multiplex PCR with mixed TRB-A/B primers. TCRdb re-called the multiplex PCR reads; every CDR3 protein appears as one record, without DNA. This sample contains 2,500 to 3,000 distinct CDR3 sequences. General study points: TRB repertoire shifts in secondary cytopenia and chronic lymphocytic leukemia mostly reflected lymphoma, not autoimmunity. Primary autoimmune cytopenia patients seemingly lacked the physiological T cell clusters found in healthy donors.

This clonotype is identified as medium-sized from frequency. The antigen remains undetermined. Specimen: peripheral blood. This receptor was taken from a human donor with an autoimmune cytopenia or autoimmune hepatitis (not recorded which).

This CDR3 reads CASSSGRVSRDTQYF. The J gene is TRBJ2-3, the V gene TRBV19; TCRdb designates TRBD2, a call that cannot be tested without DNA. Germline lookup yields CDR1 LNHDA and CDR2 SQIVND (reference sequence). This CDR3 is 15 amino acids long. The full variable domain, completed using reference TRBV19 and TRBJ2-3, is DGGITQSPKYLFRKEGQNVTLSCEQNLNHDAMYWYRQDPGQGLRLIYYSQIVNDFQKGDIAEGYSVSREKKESFPLTVTSAQKNPTAFYLCASSSGRVSRDTQYFGPGTRLTVL.